The 17 T cell receptor beta chains given below trace back to one sample, sequenced in a study of STAT5B mutations in CD4+ large granular lymphocyte leukemia (dated 2022 in TCRdb). Library preparation was by the immunoSEQ multiplex PCR assay. Not all clones reach the TCRdb copy of this immuneACCESS table, which keeps in-frame sequences only. Checked studies attribute under half of the gap to unresolved V genes and leave the rest unexplained. The sample records fewer than 30,000 clones, about three quarters of which are singletons. About 1% of the sample rests with the top ten. Sequenced sample: CD4+ T cells from blood buffy coats. The origin of the receptors is a human donor in good health.

The chain uses TRBV6-1 and TRBJ1-3, with D unclear. Trimming pared 4 bases from V and 0 bases from J, leaving 13 bases between. The CDR3 totals 16 residues. The V gene's germline CDR1 is MNHNS and CDR2 SASEGT. CDR3 in amino acids: CASSVALRDSGNTIYF. DNA for the CDR3: TGTGCCAGCAGTGTAGCCCTCCGTGACTCTGGAAACACCATATATTTT.

This chain connects TRBV7-2 to TRBJ1-3, with a weak D call TRBD1 (5 bases). V was shortened by 5 bases and J by 5 bases, with 7 bases between the two germline ends. CDR1 is SGHTA, CDR2 FQGNSA, per germline. The CDR3 is made up of 12 amino acids. The CDR3 coding sequence is TGTGCCAGCAGCCGGGACCGAAACACCATATATTTT. It is translated as CASSRDRNTIYF.

This chain joins TRBV6-6 and TRBJ2-5; TRBD1 aligns across 12 bases. The CDR3 spans 15 residues. V was pared by 2 bases and J by 5 bases, with 3 bases of the junction left unmatched. Germline CDR1 is MNHNY and CDR2 is SVGAGI (reference sequence). CDR3 nucleotides: TGTGCCAGCAGTTACGAGGGACAGGGGGCCGAGACCCAGTACTTC. Protein sequence: CASSYEGQGAETQYF.

This clone was seen more than once but under ten times. V and J are TRBV6-5 and TRBJ1-2; TRBD1 might be the D (5 bases). The V and J ends lost 0 bases and 4 bases respectively, with 15 bases between them. Germline CDR1 reads MNHEY; CDR2 reads SVGAGI. The CDR3 is 16 amino acids. CDR3 sequence (DNA): TGTGCCAGCAGTTACTCCGAGAGCGGGGCCGGCTATGGCTACACCTTC. Its protein is CASSYSESGAGYGYTF.

The chain couples TRBV5-6 to TRBJ1-5; no reliable D call. With 0 bases removed from V and 3 bases from J, the gap between germline ends came to 10 bases. Germline V gene lookup returns CDR1 SGHDT and CDR2 YYEEEE. The CDR3 totals 15 residues. The CDR3 loop reads CASSLGPGVNQPQHF. In DNA, the CDR3 is TGTGCCAGCAGCTTGGGGCCGGGAGTCAATCAGCCCCAGCATTTT.

The genes are TRBV7-8 and TRBJ1-2, with 9 bases that match TRBD1. Germline CDR1 SGHVS, CDR2 FQNEAQ. J was trimmed by 6 bases and V by 5 bases; bases with no gene match: 13. The CDR3 is 16 amino acids. In DNA form, the CDR3 reads TGTGCCAGCAGCCCGAGTACAGAGACAGGGGGGGATGGCTACACCTTC. It yields the protein CASSPSTETGGDGYTF.

The chain employs TRBV12-5 and TRBJ1-1; TRBD1 is a possible D gene (6 bases). With 7 bases removed from V and 0 bases from J, the gap between germline ends came to 15 bases. CDR1 and CDR2 from the germline V gene are LGHNT and FRNRAP. The CDR3 extends over 15 amino acids. The CDR3 DNA is TGTGCTAGTGCCCCTTCGCGGACAGTGAACACTGAAGCTTTCTTT. Translation gives CASAPSRTVNTEAFF.

The V call is TRBV2, the J call TRBJ1-4; 9 bases fit TRBD1. This CDR3 region has 14 residues. CDR1 SNHLY and CDR2 FYNNEI come from the germline V gene. V lost 7 bases and J lost 5; bases outside the gene matches: 5. Here the CDR3 DNA reads TGTGCCAGCAACACAGGACAGGGGAATGAAAAACTGTTTTTT. Translating it yields CASNTGQGNEKLFF.

The chain carries TRBV6-1 and TRBJ1-3, with 7 positions matching TRBD1. The CDR3 spans 15 residues. The junction had 6 bases not matched to a gene; V was cut back by 3 bases and J by 4 bases. Looked up from germline, CDR1 is MNHNS and CDR2 is SASEGT. The CDR3: CASSEVGTVGNTIYF. CDR3 DNA: TGTGCCAGCAGTGAGGTGGGGACAGTAGGAAACACCATATATTTT.

CDR3 region: CASKMGAGNTIYF. The CDR3 DNA reads TGTGCCAGCAAAATGGGGGCTGGAAACACCATATATTTT. The chain recombines TRBV28 with TRBJ1-3, with a tentative D call TRBD1 (5 bases). The CDR3 covers 13 residues. CDR1 is MDHEN and CDR2 is SYDVKM in the germline V gene. The V gene lost 7 bases and the J gene lost 2 bases, with 9 bases spanning the gap.

This chain connects TRBV5-5 to TRBJ1-5; TRBD1 might be the D (5 bases). Germline V gene lookup returns CDR1 SGHKS and CDR2 YYEKEE (reference sequence). V dropped 5 bases and J dropped 1 base, with 10 bases sitting between them. The CDR3 totals 14 residues. CDR3 loop: CASRVGTSNQPQHF. CDR3 coding DNA: TGTGCCAGCAGGGTTGGGACGAGCAATCAGCCCCAGCATTTT. Looking up the rest from reference TRBV5-5 and TRBJ1-5 gives the full variable domain: DAGVTQSPTHLIKTRGQQVTLRCSPISGHKSVSWYQQVLGQGPQFIFQYYEKEERGRGNFPDRFSARQFPNYSSELNVNALLLGDSALYLCASRVGTSNQPQHFGDGTRLSIL.

This clone was found a few times. The DNA of the CDR3 is TGTGCCAGCAGTGACTCTGGAGGCTACACCTTC. Amino acid sequence: CASSDSGGYTF. This chain connects TRBV2 to TRBJ1-2; D is ambiguous. The CDR3 runs 11 residues. From germline, CDR1 is SNHLY and CDR2 FYNNEI. V was trimmed by 3 bases and J by 8 bases, leaving 7 bases between them.

This chain connects TRBV5-1 to TRBJ2-5, with D perhaps TRBD2 (6 bases). V lost 5 bases and J lost 5, with 7 bases in between. There are 11 residues in the CDR3. The V gene's germline CDR1 is SGHRS and CDR2 YFSETQ. DNA for the CDR3: TGCGCCAGCAGGCTAGCGGAGACCCAGTACTTC. Protein product: CASRLAETQYF.

The chain couples TRBV4-2 to TRBJ2-6; D gene unclear. V lost 5 bases and J lost 2, with 10 bases in between. Per germline, CDR1 LGHNA and CDR2 YNFKEQ. The CDR3 is 15 residues long. The CDR3 protein is CASSSRSPGANVLTF. The CDR3 nucleotides are TGTGCCAGCAGCTCCCGAAGTCCTGGGGCCAACGTCCTGACTTTC.

This chain links TRBV30 with TRBJ1-2, with D unclear. The V and J ends lost 0 bases and 8 bases respectively, with 13 bases between them. CDR1 is GTSNPN, CDR2 SVGIG, per germline (reference sequence). The CDR3 loop spans 13 amino acids. The CDR3 DNA reads as TGTGCCTGGAGTGTGGGTCTAGGGAGAGGCTACACCTTC. Translated: CAWSVGLGRGYTF. Full variable domain (rest looked up from reference TRBV30 and TRBJ1-2): SQTIHQWPATLVQPVGSPLSLECTVEGTSNPNLYWYRQAAGRGLQLLFYSVGIGQISSEVPQNLSASRPQDRQFILSSKKLLLSDSGFYLCAWSVGLGRGYTFGSGTRLTVV.

The rearrangement links TRBV6-6 to TRBJ1-5, with 7 bases matching TRBD1. Losses at the gene ends were 7 bases for V and 2 bases for J; bases not matched to a gene: 5. The CDR3 spans 14 residues. Germline CDR1 is MNHNY and CDR2 is SVGAGI (reference sequence). For the CDR3, the DNA is TGTGCCAGCAAAGGGGGCTGGGGCAATCAGCCCCAGCATTTT. Translated: CASKGGWGNQPQHF.

V and J are TRBV4-2 and TRBJ2-5; D remains unclear. Germline CDR1 reads LGHNA; CDR2 reads YNFKEQ. V shed 4 bases and J shed 0 bases, with 12 bases lying between them. The CDR3 covers 15 residues. In DNA, the CDR3 is TGTGCCAGCAGCCGCATACTCGAATACCAAGAGACCCAGTACTTC. It encodes CASSRILEYQETQYF.